This record looks at one T cell receptor (beta chain) sequence and its context. The antigen it binds to is not known. Base-call qualities are not available, and no considerably larger clone is one nucleotide away. This specimen belongs to a study of T cells in localized non-small cell lung cancer (TCRdb year 2020). With respect to the entire study: The study analyzed T cell repertoires of 200 to 250 early-stage NSCLC patients, comparing tumors and uninvolved tumor-adjacent lungs. The cohort comprised roughly 220 treatment-naïve NSCLC patients with resected, localized lung tumors. NSCLC patients had a mean age of roughly 69 years, and 129 were male and around 99 female.

At diagnosis, tumor, uninvolved tumor-adjacent lung and peripheral blood were collected and then preserved as a mix of FFPE and fresh-frozen material. For TCR repertoire profiling, blood samples were analyzed in the form of peripheral blood mononuclear cells. CDR1 and CDR2 are read off the germline V gene as SGDLS and YYNGEE. There are 15 amino acids in the CDR3, from cysteine to phenylalanine inclusive. The kept DNA is CDR3 alone, 45 bases in frame from the first base. The trim is 0 bases for V and 7 bases for J, with a gap of 17 bases between the germline ends. TCR beta CDR3 regions were sequenced from DNA using the immunoSEQ Assay. The original pipeline was this. To compute T cell density, TCR beta template counts were normalized to usable DNA, which was estimated by amplifying housekeeping genes. Richness was estimated with the preseqR package, extrapolating to 400,000 templates for PBMC samples and 120,000 templates for tissue samples. Clonality was calculated as one minus Pielou's evenness. Tissue-enriched TCRs were identified through differential abundance testing performed on productive amino-acid clonotypes, with a minimum total count of 5 and an alpha of 0.1. Repertoire overlap between compartments was quantified with the Jaccard Index and Morisita Overlap Index. GLIPH grouped TCR beta CDR3s together with public tetramer-defined viral CDR3s, and a viral motif had to include at least three viral sequences and also show V-gene enrichment. Entries here come from immuneACCESS through TCRdb and include only in-frame sequences with V and J called. Some clones fail to appear in such tables; in the studies checked, an unresolved V gene covers under half of the shortfall, and the cause of the remainder is unknown. The V and J calls and the clone size are those of that table, but D and trimming were determined from the DNA. Counted in this sample were under 60,000 clones; 70% to 90% of them appeared once. The ten largest clones represent about 18% of the sample.

Overall study results and their limits: Longer overall survival was associated with higher T cell density in blood, whereas shorter survival was associated with higher clonality in adjacent lung. Uninvolved tumor-adjacent lung showed the highest T cell clonality, higher than tumor, which suggests more focused antigenic responses in the uninvolved tumor-adjacent lung. Because multi-region tumor sequencing was not done, intratumor heterogeneity could not be ruled out. Because the study design was exploratory, TCR variables were selected using unadjusted p-values without false-discovery rate correction. A median of about 50 of the top 100 tumor clones turned up in the paired uninvolved adjacent lung, and around 27 of those clones also ranked among the top 100 of that same adjacent lung.

The sequenced sample was peripheral blood, obtained before any cancer treatment. The TCR sequence derives from a male donor aged 60 or older with stage III squamous cell lung carcinoma. The chain uses TRBV9 and TRBJ2-7; no D gene call is confident. The nucleotide sequence is TGTGCCAGCAGCGTAGGCGGTGTCCCCTACGTGGAGCAGTACTTC. It translates as CASSVGGVPYVEQYF.